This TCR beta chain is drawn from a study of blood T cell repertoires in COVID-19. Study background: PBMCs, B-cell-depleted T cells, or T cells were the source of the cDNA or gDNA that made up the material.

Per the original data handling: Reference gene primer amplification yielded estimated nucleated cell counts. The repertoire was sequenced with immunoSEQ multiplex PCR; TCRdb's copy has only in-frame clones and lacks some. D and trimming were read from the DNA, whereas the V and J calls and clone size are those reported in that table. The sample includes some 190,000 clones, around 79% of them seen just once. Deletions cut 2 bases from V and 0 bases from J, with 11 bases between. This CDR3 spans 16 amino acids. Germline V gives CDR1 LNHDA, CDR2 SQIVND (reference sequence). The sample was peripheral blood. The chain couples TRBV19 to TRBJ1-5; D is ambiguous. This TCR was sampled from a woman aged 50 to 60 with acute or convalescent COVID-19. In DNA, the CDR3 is TGTGCCAGTAGTATACCGTCAGGTGATAGCAATCAGCCCCAGCATTTT. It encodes CASSIPSGDSNQPQHF.